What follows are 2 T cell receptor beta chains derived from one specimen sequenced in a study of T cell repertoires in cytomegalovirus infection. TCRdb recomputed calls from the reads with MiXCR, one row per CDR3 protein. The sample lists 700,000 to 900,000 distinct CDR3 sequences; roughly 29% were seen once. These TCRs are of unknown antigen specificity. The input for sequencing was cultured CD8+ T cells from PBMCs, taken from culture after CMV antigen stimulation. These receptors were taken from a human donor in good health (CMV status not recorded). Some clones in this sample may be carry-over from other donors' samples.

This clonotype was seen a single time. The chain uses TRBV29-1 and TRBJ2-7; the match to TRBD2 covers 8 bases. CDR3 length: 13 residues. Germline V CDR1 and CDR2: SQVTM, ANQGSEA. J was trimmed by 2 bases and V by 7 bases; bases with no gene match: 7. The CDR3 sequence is CSARRGDTYEQYF. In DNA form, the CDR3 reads TGCAGCGCTAGGCGGGGGGACACCTACGAGCAGTACTTC.

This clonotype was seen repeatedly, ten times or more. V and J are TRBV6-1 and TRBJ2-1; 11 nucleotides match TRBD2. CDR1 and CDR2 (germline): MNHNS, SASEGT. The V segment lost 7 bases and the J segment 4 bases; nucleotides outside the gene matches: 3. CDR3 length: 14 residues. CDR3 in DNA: TGTGCCAGCACTGGGACTAGCGGTTACAATGAGCAGTTCTTC. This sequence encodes CASTGTSGYNEQFF.